This T cell receptor (beta chain) was obtained from a study of T cells in Graves' hyperthyroidism and ophthalmopathy. This clonotype appeared many times. The CDR3 consists of 14 residues. V gave up 3 bases and J gave up 1 base, with 8 bases separating them. Germline lookup yields CDR1 SGHRS and CDR2 YFSETQ. Researchers amplified the TCR beta CDR3 regions from RNA transcripts. TCR CDR3 underwent first-round RT-PCR with the HTBI primer set. Each CDR3 protein is one row after TCRdb ran MiXCR on the multiplex PCR reads. The sample records some 510,000 distinct CDR3 sequences, about 20% being singletons. The J gene is TRBJ2-4, the V gene TRBV5-1; no firm D call. This clonotype was obtained from a man between 18 and 29 years old with Graves' hyperthyroidism. The specimen sequenced was blood. The CDR3 DNA reads as TGCGCCAGCAGCTACACAAGTGCCAAAAACATTCAGTACTTC. This translates into CASSYTSAKNIQYF.